The sequence of this TCR beta chain was determined in a study of blood T cell repertoires in COVID-19. V dropped 4 bases and J dropped 0 bases, with 9 bases sitting between them. Per germline, CDR1 GTSNPN and CDR2 SVGIG (reference sequence). The CDR3 has 13 residues. TCRdb's table, derived via immunoSEQ multiplex PCR, lists solely in-frame clones and lacks some. This table holds some 320,000 clones, around nine tenths found once. The sequencing input was PBMCs or T cells enriched from blood (not recorded which). The source is a man in his 60s who had recovered from COVID-19. V gene TRBV30 combines with J gene TRBJ1-1; D possibly corresponds to TRBD1 (5 bases). The DNA for the CDR3 is TGTGCCTGGACCAAGACAGTGAACACTGAAGCTTTCTTT. Translated: CAWTKTVNTEAFF. The full variable domain, its missing parts supplied by reference TRBV30 and TRBJ1-1, is SQTIHQWPATLVQPVGSPLSLECTVEGTSNPNLYWYRQAAGRGLQLLFYSVGIGQISSEVPQNLSASRPQDRQFILSSKKLLLSDSGFYLCAWTKTVNTEAFFGQGTRLTVV.